The text below deals with one TCR beta chain. The antigen is undetermined. Trimming pared 2 bases from V and 7 bases from J, leaving 15 bases between. Germline CDR1 reads MNHEY; CDR2 reads SMNVEV (reference sequence). The CDR3 consists of 15 residues. Expressed TCRB transcripts were sequenced because the isolated RNA had all been reverse transcribed beforehand. The table came from immunoSEQ multiplex PCR; TCRdb's copy has only in-frame clones and leaves some out. The sample has around 300,000 clones, 7.5% to 9.5% seen once. The data derive from a study of beta chain features in type 1 diabetes. In the study overall: All samples together contributed 107,917,701 sorted cells for examination. Study-wide results and caveats: Within each of all four CD4+ subsets, Type 1 diabetes patients had TCRB CDR3s that were moderately but significantly shorter. Overrepresentation of cells with high TCR expression could result from cDNA sequencing.

The V and J genes are TRBV27 and TRBJ1-5, with D uncertain. This clonotype was sampled from a woman between 18 and 29 years old in good health. Material: central memory CD4+ T cells from blood. CDR3 in DNA: TGTGCCAGCAGTTTAGAATCCGGGAACGGCCAGCCCCAGCATTTT. Amino acids: CASSLESGNGQPQHF.